This T cell receptor beta chain was observed in a study of T cells in Graves' hyperthyroidism and ophthalmopathy. This clonotype was counted many times. Regions amplified from RNA transcripts were the TCR beta CDR3 regions. The HTBI primer set was used in a first-round RT-PCR of the TCR CDR3. From the multiplex PCR reads, TCRdb called clonotypes with MiXCR, one entry per CDR3 protein. The table lists more than 300,000 distinct CDR3 sequences, roughly 15% of them singletons. The V gene end was trimmed by 5 bases and the J gene end by 4 bases; junction bases not matched to a gene: 8. The CDR3 runs 16 residues. Germline-derived CDR1 and CDR2 are SEHNR and FQNEAQ (reference sequence).

Source material: blood. This clonotype was obtained from a woman aged 30 to 39 with Graves' ophthalmopathy. J is TRBJ1-4 and V is TRBV7-9; TRBD1 matches at 9 bases. The CDR3 here is CASSQLPGQGNEKLFF. The CDR3 DNA reads TGTGCCAGCAGCCAACTCCCGGGACAGGGTAATGAAAAACTGTTTTTT. Full variable domain (missing parts from reference TRBV7-9 and TRBJ1-4): DTGVSQNPRHKITKRGQNVTFRCDPISEHNRLYWYRQTLGQGPEFLTYFQNEAQLEKSRLLSDRFSAERPKGSFSTLEIQRTEQGDSAMYLCASSQLPGQGNEKLFFGSGTQLSVL.